The clone carrying this T cell receptor (beta chain) appeared a few times. Its antigen remains unknown. Germline V gene data show CDR1 as SEHNR and CDR2 as FQNEAQ (reference sequence). Trimming took 0 bases from V and 4 from J, leaving 12 bases between them. The CDR3 contains 15 residues. TCRdb re-called the 5' RACE reads with MiXCR, one entry per CDR3 protein. The sample carries around 400,000 distinct CDR3 sequences, approximately 24% recorded once. This sample is part of a study of T-cell memory formation after mild COVID-19. Study-level points and caveats: Second-wave clones reaching peak frequency on day 37 lacked confirmed SARS-CoV-2 specificity. Clones that contracted clustered mainly in CM and EM if CD4+ and in EMRA if CD8+.

Sequenced input: PBMCs or a T cell subset sorted from them (not recorded which). The TCR originated in an adult woman who had mild COVID-19 (a few samples of this study predate the infection). Cell type and time point are not known. This rearrangement joins TRBV7-9 to TRBJ1-2, with D perhaps TRBD1 (5 bases). In nucleotides, the CDR3 is TGTGCCAGCAGCTTAGCCGGGACGCTAGGCTATGGCTACACCTTC. Protein product: CASSLAGTLGYGYTF.